One sample yielded the 2 T cell receptor beta chains listed below, sequenced in a study of T cells after yellow fever vaccination. In TCRdb, the 5' RACE reads were re-called with MiXCR into one record per CDR3 protein. The sample lists nearly 550,000 distinct CDR3 sequences, 19% occurring once. The sample was PBMCs, taken 15 days after the yellow fever booster vaccination. The receptors stem from a man aged 25-45 years who received the YFV17D yellow fever vaccine.

This clonotype has a handful of counts. The chain uses TRBV7-3 and TRBJ1-1, with TRBD1 identical over 7 bases. With V trimmed by 6 bases and J by 5 bases, 9 bases remained unmatched. CDR1 SGHTA and CDR2 FQGTGA come from the germline V gene. This CDR3 is 14 amino acids long. In DNA, the CDR3 is TGTGCCAGCAGGGATCAGGGGGGTGGGACTGAAGCTTTCTTT. Translated: CASRDQGGGTEAFF.

The CDR3 nucleotides are TGTGCCAGCAGCTCAACCGGGACAAAGCCCTACGAGCAGTACTTC. Its translation: CASSSTGTKPYEQYF. The chain links TRBV6-1 to TRBJ2-7, with D tentatively TRBD1 (6 bases). Trimming left V 6 bases short and J 2 bases short, with 17 bases between. Germline CDR1 and CDR2: MNHNS and SASEGT. The CDR3 has 15 residues.